The present TCR beta chain was sequenced within a study of radiotherapy plus CTLA-4 blockade in lung cancer. Study conclusions and caveats: Peripheral blood showed expansion of tumor-derived TCR clones after radiotherapy and ipilimumab.

The table came from immunoSEQ multiplex PCR; TCRdb's copy has only in-frame clones and leaves some out. The sample gives about 95,000 clones, approximately 78% of which show up once; approximately 3.4% is in the top ten. Concerning this clone: The antigen remains unidentified.

The germline CDR1 and CDR2 sequences are MGHRA and YSYEKL. V gave up 4 bases and J gave up 4 bases; unmatched junction bases: 12. This CDR3 is built from 19 residues. The J gene is TRBJ2-2, the V gene TRBV4-1; 13 nucleotides agree with TRBD2. The material sequenced was peripheral blood, taken from a patient treated with radiotherapy plus ipilimumab. This sequence was found in a human donor with non-small cell lung cancer who had a partial response to radiotherapy plus ipilimumab. The CDR3 region has the DNA TGCGCCAGCAGCCCGAACGAGGTCGGACTAGCGGGAGTCACCGGGGAGCTGTTTTTT. Translated, it gives CASSPNEVGLAGVTGELFF.